This T cell receptor beta chain was profiled in a study of OX40 agonist ivuxolimab in advanced cancers. Study results and caveats: CD4+ and CD8+ blood T cells expanded clonally by week 6 at 0.1 to 3.0 mg/kg.

Concerning this clone: Its antigen is still unknown.

The table came from immunoSEQ multiplex PCR; TCRdb's copy has only in-frame clones and leaves some out. The top ten clones hold roughly 24% of a sample with fewer than 25,000 clones, approximately 81% of them seen once. Germline CDR1 and CDR2: LNHDA and SQIVND (reference sequence). The CDR3 is 15 residues long. Trimming took 7 bases from V and 1 from J, leaving 16 bases between them. The chain joins TRBV19 to TRBJ1-2, with D uncertain. This clonotype was sampled from an adult with an advanced solid tumor such as melanoma, head and neck, liver or kidney cancer. The sequences come from CD4+ or CD8+ T cells sorted from blood, collected in a trial of the OX40 agonist ivuxolimab. The CDR3 is CASIEAGLHNYGYTF. The CDR3 DNA is TGTGCCAGTATTGAGGCCGGGCTACATAACTATGGCTACACCTTC. Full variable domain (outside the CDR3, taken from reference TRBV19 and TRBJ1-2): DGGITQSPKYLFRKEGQNVTLSCEQNLNHDAMYWYRQDPGQGLRLIYYSQIVNDFQKGDIAEGYSVSREKKESFPLTVTSAQKNPTAFYLCASIEAGLHNYGYTFGSGTRLTVV.